A selection of T cell receptor beta chains follows, all from one sample in a study of blood T cell repertoires in COVID-19. TCRdb keeps only in-frame clones here, not all; method: immunoSEQ multiplex PCR. The table lists 200,000 to 250,000 clones, around 83% of them singletons. The sample comprised peripheral blood. These receptors were taken from a woman aged 70-85 years with COVID-19, enrolled during active disease. Each CDR3 is given with its conserved first and last residue. Fields, in order: J gene, D gene, clone size, V gene, CDR3 DNA, CDR3 protein. A D gene is named only where the DNA matches it firmly. Expanded clones get a size class; other rows say once, few or many, or leave the size out.

TRBJ2-4	TRBD1	once	TRBV7-2	TGTGCCAGCAGCCAAAACCGGGACAGGGGGCGAAACATTCAGTACTTC	CASSQNRDRGRNIQYF
TRBJ1-4	TRBD1	NA	TRBV4-2	TGTGCCAGCAGCCTTCGGACAGGTTTTAATGAAAAACTGTTTTTT	CASSLRTGFNEKLFF
TRBJ2-7	TRBD2	NA	TRBV6-2/TRBV6-3	TGTGCCAGCAGTTCACTAGCGGAGACCTACGAGCAGTACTTC	CASSSLAETYEQYF
TRBJ2-2	NA	once	TRBV12-1	TGTGCCAGCAGCTTTCACCCCAGGGGGCCCAACACCGGGGAGCTGTTTTTT	CASSFHPRGPNTGELFF
TRBJ2-2	NA	few	TRBV7-2	TGTGCCACTACGCTATTAGGGGGTCCCACCGGGGAGCTGTTTTTT	CATTLLGGPTGELFF
TRBJ2-1	TRBD2	NA	TRBV27	TGTGCCAGCAGTCGAACCGGACTAGCGGGATGGGGCTCCTACAATGAGCAGTTCTTC	CASSRTGLAGWGSYNEQFF
TRBJ2-7	TRBD2	NA	TRBV28	TGTGCCAGCAGTGTCATAGCGGGAGTCCCGGACGGGCAGTACTTC	CASSVIAGVPDGQYF
TRBJ2-2	NA	NA	TRBV6-5	TGTGCCAGCAGTTCCCGGACATTTACCGGGGAGCTGTTTTTT	CASSSRTFTGELFF
TRBJ1-5	NA	few	TRBV3-1/TRBV3-2	TGTGCCAGCAGCCAAGACTTCAATCAGCCCCAGCATTTT	CASSQDFNQPQHF
TRBJ1-1	NA	NA	TRBV11-3	TGTGCCAGCAGCTTAGCCCCAGGCACTGAAGCTTTCTTT	CASSLAPGTEAFF
TRBJ2-2	NA	NA	TRBV6-2/TRBV6-3	TGTGCCAGCAGTTACGAGCGACCCGGGGAGCTGTTTTTT	CASSYERPGELFF
TRBJ2-1	TRBD1	NA	TRBV11-3	TGTGCCAGCAGCCGTGGACAGGGGGGTCGTGGGGAGCAGTTCTTC	CASSRGQGGRGEQFF
TRBJ2-7	TRBD2	once	TRBV9	TGTGCCAGCAGCGTAGTTTCAGCGGGAGCGATTGGGGAGCAGTACTTC	CASSVVSAGAIGEQYF
TRBJ1-3	NA	NA	TRBV29-1	TGCAGCGCGGGAATACCGGGACAATGGAACACCATATATTTT	CSAGIPGQWNTIYF
TRBJ2-7	TRBD1	NA	TRBV10-1	TGCGCCAGCAGTGAGTCCCTCCGACAGGGAGACTGCTACGAGCAGTACTTC	CASSESLRQGDCYEQYF
TRBJ2-1	NA	NA	TRBV5-1	TGCGCCAGCAGCTTGGGGGCATCCTACAATGAGCAGTTCTTC	CASSLGASYNEQFF
TRBJ2-7	TRBD1	NA	TRBV24-1	TGTGCCACCAGTGAACCCGGGACAGACGGGCAGTACTTC	CATSEPGTDGQYF
TRBJ2-3	NA	NA	TRBV18	TGTGCCAGCTCACCACGGGACTGGCAGTATTTT	CASSPRDWQYF
TRBJ1-2	NA	few	TRBV30	TGTGCCTCCTATCTAGGGGGAACTAACTATGGCTACACCTTC	CASYLGGTNYGYTF
TRBJ2-7	NA	NA	TRBV6-2/TRBV6-3	TGTGCCAGCAGCCCCGCCGACTTCTCCTACGAGCAGTACTTC	CASSPADFSYEQYF
TRBJ1-1	TRBD1	NA	TRBV25-1	TGTGCCAGCAGTGGGGGCGGGACAGGGGGGAGAACTGAAGCTTTCTTT	CASSGGGTGGRTEAFF
TRBJ2-5	TRBD2	NA	TRBV19	TGTGCCAGTAGTATCTTGGGGAGGGGAGGAAGGGAGACCCAGTACTTC	CASSILGRGGRETQYF
TRBJ1-2	TRBD1	NA	TRBV11-2	TGTGCCAGCAGTTCGACAGGGCCTTATGGCTACACCTTC	CASSSTGPYGYTF
TRBJ1-3	NA	few	TRBV6-1	TGTGCCAGCAGTGAAGAGCAGGGAATTTGGAACACCATATATTTT	CASSEEQGIWNTIYF
TRBJ2-1	TRBD2	NA	TRBV2	TGTGCCAGCAGCTCACTAGCGGGATCCTACAATGAGCAGTTCTTC	CASSSLAGSYNEQFF
TRBJ2-7	NA	NA	TRBV7-2	TGTGCCAGCAGCTTCACTAGCTTTGCCTACGAGCAGTACTTC	CASSFTSFAYEQYF
TRBJ1-1	NA	NA	TRBV4-1	TGCGCCAGCAGCCAAGCCGCTAGTAGGAGCACTGAAGCTTTCTTT	CASSQAASRSTEAFF
TRBJ1-1	NA	NA	TRBV7-2	TGTGCCAGCAGCTTAATCCCTAACACTGAAGCTTTCTTT	CASSLIPNTEAFF
TRBJ1-1	NA	NA	TRBV28	TGTGCCAGCAGCAAAACAAGGAACACTGAAGCTTTCTTT	CASSKTRNTEAFF
TRBJ2-2	TRBD1	NA	TRBV2	TGTGCCAGCAGGGGACAGATTAACACCGGGGAGCTGTTTTTT	CASRGQINTGELFF
TRBJ2-2	NA	NA	TRBV19	TGTGCCAGTAGTATCCGAGCCAACCTCCTAGACACCGGGGAGCTGTTTTTT	CASSIRANLLDTGELFF
TRBJ2-7	TRBD1	NA	TRBV28	TGTGCCAGCAGTTCCCCAGGGGGCTCCTACGAGCAGTACTTC	CASSSPGGSYEQYF
TRBJ2-3	NA	once	TRBV7-8	TGTGCCAGCAGCGGACGAATAGAGGGTAGCACAGATACGCAGTATTTT	CASSGRIEGSTDTQYF
TRBJ1-1	NA	NA	TRBV6-2/TRBV6-3	TGTGCCAGCAGTAGGACAGCTGAAGCTTTCTTT	CASSRTAEAFF
TRBJ1-1	NA	once	TRBV28	TGTGCCAGCAGTTCCCTAGGGGCGGGGGCAGTAACTGAAGCTTTCTTT	CASSSLGAGAVTEAFF
TRBJ2-1	TRBD2	NA	TRBV11-3	TGTGCCAGCAGCTTGCGCCCCGGACTAGCGGAATACAATGAGCAGTTCTTC	CASSLRPGLAEYNEQFF
TRBJ1-6	NA	NA	TRBV9	TGTGCCAGCAGCGTAGGTCCCACGCCCGGTTCACCCCTCCACTTT	CASSVGPTPGSPLHF
TRBJ1-1	TRBD1	NA	TRBV18	TGTGCCAGCTCACCCTTTTCGGGACAGGTCACTGAAGCTTTCTTT	CASSPFSGQVTEAFF
TRBJ2-4	TRBD2	NA	TRBV27	TGTGCCAGCAGTTTAAGGGCGGGACTAGGGGGAAACATTCAGTACTTC	CASSLRAGLGGNIQYF
TRBJ1-3	NA	NA	TRBV6-5	TGTGCCAGCAGTTATTCCTGGGGGCTAGGAAACACCATATATTTT	CASSYSWGLGNTIYF
TRBJ2-7	TRBD1	NA	TRBV5-1	TGCGCCAGCAGCTTAAGTGCACAGGGGATCGACGAGCAGTACTTC	CASSLSAQGIDEQYF
TRBJ1-4	TRBD1	NA	TRBV5-8	TGTGCCAGCAACTTCAGGGGGCCAGATGAAAAACTGTTTTTT	CASNFRGPDEKLFF
TRBJ2-5	NA	NA	TRBV5-1	TGCGCCAGCAGCTTGGCGTCAGGGTTCCAAGAGACCCAGTACTTC	CASSLASGFQETQYF
TRBJ2-3	NA	once	TRBV9	TGTGCCAGCAGCGCGATGGAGGTCAGAGATACGCAGTATTTT	CASSAMEVRDTQYF
TRBJ1-6	TRBD1	NA	TRBV25-1	TGTGCCAGCACTCCGGGACAGAATTCACCCCTCCACTTT	CASTPGQNSPLHF
TRBJ2-1	TRBD2	NA	TRBV7-2	TGTGCCAGCAGCTTAGATGGGACTACCCGCGAGCAGTTCTTC	CASSLDGTTREQFF